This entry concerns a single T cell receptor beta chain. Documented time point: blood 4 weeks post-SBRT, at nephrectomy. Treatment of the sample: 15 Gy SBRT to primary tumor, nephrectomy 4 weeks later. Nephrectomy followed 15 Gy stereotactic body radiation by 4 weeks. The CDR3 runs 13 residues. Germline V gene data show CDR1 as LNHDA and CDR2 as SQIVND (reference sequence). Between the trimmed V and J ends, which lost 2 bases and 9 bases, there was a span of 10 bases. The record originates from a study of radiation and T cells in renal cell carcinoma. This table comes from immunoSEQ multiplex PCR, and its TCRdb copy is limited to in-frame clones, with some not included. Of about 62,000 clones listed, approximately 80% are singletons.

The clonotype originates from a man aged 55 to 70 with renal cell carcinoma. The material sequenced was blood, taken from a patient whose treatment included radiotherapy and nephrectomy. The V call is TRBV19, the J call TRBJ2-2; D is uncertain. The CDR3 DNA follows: TGTGCCAGTAGTATAAATAAAGGGAGGGAGCTGTTTTTT. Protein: CASSINKGRELFF.